The 13 T cell receptor beta chains presented below share a single source sample, sequenced in a study of Tregs in tolerant kidney transplant recipients. Their antigens are not known. Profiling relied on immunoSEQ multiplex PCR, and the TCRdb table lists in-frame clones only, not all of them. The sample has 9,500 to 12,000 clones; around nine tenths are singletons. The sample here was Tregs from blood cultured with allogeneic cells, taken before the transplant. Receptors were obtained from a human patient who received a combined kidney and bone marrow transplant.

This clone occurred once. The chain uses TRBV20-1 and TRBJ2-1; the D gene is possibly TRBD2 (5 bases). This CDR3 is 11 amino acids long. Germline CDR1 DFQATT, CDR2 SNEGSKA (reference sequence). The ends were cut back, 5 bases at V and 6 bases at J, with 8 bases in the middle. CDR3 in amino acids: CSAPTTNEQFF. DNA of the CDR3: TGCAGTGCTCCGACTACCAATGAGCAGTTCTTC.

The chain recombines TRBV19 with TRBJ2-6; TRBD2 is a possible D gene (6 bases). The CDR3 runs to 17 residues. Germline assignment: CDR1 LNHDA and CDR2 SQIVND (reference sequence). V lost 7 bases, J lost 0 bases, and 16 bases lay in between. The CDR3 DNA sequence: TGTGCCAGTACCCCGGCGGCGGGGAGCTCTGGGGCCAACGTCCTGACTTTC. Translated, it gives CASTPAAGSSGANVLTF.

This chain joins TRBV5-4 and TRBJ2-5; D may be TRBD1 (6 bases). Germline V gene data show CDR1 as SGHNT and CDR2 as YYREEE (reference sequence). The V and J ends lost 1 base and 4 bases respectively, with 8 bases between them. The CDR3 spans 13 residues. Here the CDR3 reads CASSLNRVETQYF. In nucleotides, the CDR3 is TGTGCCAGCAGCTTGAACAGGGTAGAGACCCAGTACTTC.

This chain connects TRBV28 to TRBJ2-7; 8 positions match TRBD1. The CDR3 length is 15 residues. The trim removed 0 bases at V and 5 bases at J, leaving 6 bases unmatched. Germline values: CDR1 MDHEN, CDR2 SYDVKM. The CDR3 spells CASSLWDRVRHEQYF. The DNA for the CDR3 is TGTGCCAGCAGTTTATGGGACAGGGTGCGCCACGAGCAGTACTTC.

The rearrangement uses TRBV7-6 and TRBJ2-6, with 14 bases lining up with TRBD2. The junction had 12 bases not matched to a gene; V was cut back by 5 bases and J by 0 bases. The germline V gene has CDR1 SGHVS and CDR2 FNYEAQ. This CDR3 region has 21 residues. CDR3 loop: CASSPRGLAGVLHSGANVLTF. CDR3 coding DNA: TGTGCCAGCAGCCCAAGGGGACTAGCGGGAGTTCTTCACTCTGGGGCCAACGTCCTGACTTTC.

The rearrangement joins TRBV5-6 to TRBJ1-5; possibly TRBD1 for D (5 bases). V gave up 2 bases and J gave up 4 bases, with 10 bases separating them. The CDR3 has 14 amino acids. Germline V gene data show CDR1 as SGHDT and CDR2 as YYEEEE. Written as DNA, the CDR3 is TGTGCCAGCAGCTTATTCAGGGAGAATCAGCCCCAGCATTTT. This translates into CASSLFRENQPQHF.

The CDR3 DNA reads TGTGCCAGTAGTTCGAGACGGGGTCCGGACTTAAATGAGCAGTTCTTC. It translates to CASSSRRGPDLNEQFF. The gene calls are TRBV19 and TRBJ2-1; maybe TRBD2 (5 bases). V lost 5 bases and J lost 7, with 21 bases in between. CDR1 LNHDA and CDR2 SQIVND come from the germline V gene (reference sequence). This CDR3 has 16 amino acids.

The rearrangement links TRBV5-4 to TRBJ1-2, with a possible D match to TRBD1 (5 bases). Trimming removed 0 bases from V and 1 base from J, with 13 bases in between. The CDR3 has 16 amino acids. Per germline, CDR1 SGHNT and CDR2 YYREEE (reference sequence). The CDR3 nucleotides are TGTGCCAGCAGCTTGGGGGGCGCAACCGTTAACTATGGCTACACCTTC. Translation gives CASSLGGATVNYGYTF.

The chain links TRBV11-2 to TRBJ2-1, with 13 bases lining up with TRBD2. Trimming cost V 7 bases and J 9 bases; bases outside gene matches: 18. Germline CDR1 SGHAT, CDR2 FQNNGV. This CDR3 has 18 residues. The CDR3 sequence is CASNGGWDTSGREGEQFF. The CDR3 bases are TGTGCCAGCAACGGGGGATGGGATACTAGCGGGAGGGAGGGTGAGCAGTTCTTC.

With respect to this clone: Other DNA sequences from this sample encode an identical CDR3 as well. The genes are TRBV2 and TRBJ2-1; 8 positions match TRBD2. From germline, CDR1 is SNHLY and CDR2 FYNNEI. Trimming at V came to 7 bases and at J to 0 bases, leaving 5 bases not matched to a gene. This CDR3 region has 15 residues. The CDR3 nucleotides read TGTGCCAGCAAAGGGGGACTAGGCTCCTACAATGAGCAGTTCTTC. Its protein product is CASKGGLGSYNEQFF.

V and J are TRBV7-8 and TRBJ2-1, with a tentative D call TRBD2 (6 bases). The CDR3 extends over 15 amino acids. Germline V gene sequence: CDR1 SGHVS, CDR2 FQNEAQ. Trimming took 5 bases from V and 5 from J, leaving 16 bases between them. The CDR3 region is CASSPPGGLNNEQFF. In DNA, the CDR3 is TGTGCCAGCAGCCCCCCCGGGGGATTGAACAATGAGCAGTTCTTC.

The genes are TRBV6-5 and TRBJ2-1; 11 bases are a match to TRBD2. V was pared by 6 bases and J by 0 bases, with 1 base of the junction left unmatched. This CDR3 is built from 15 residues. Germline CDR1 and CDR2: MNHEY and SVGAGI. The CDR3 reads CASRLAGGSYNEQFF. In DNA, the CDR3 is TGTGCCAGCAGGCTAGCGGGGGGCTCCTACAATGAGCAGTTCTTC.

For the CDR3, the DNA is TGTGCCATCAGTGAGTGGCCCGGGGTGGGTCAGCCCCAGCATTTT. It specifies CAISEWPGVGQPQHF. The chain has TRBV10-3 and TRBJ1-5, with unresolved D. V lost 1 base to trimming and J lost 6 bases, with 13 bases between them. The CDR3 sequence is 15 residues long. The V gene's germline CDR1 is ENHRY and CDR2 SYGVKD.